This T cell receptor (beta chain) was identified during a study of blood T cell repertoires in COVID-19. Germline V gives CDR1 LNHDA, CDR2 SQIVND (reference sequence). V lost 5 bases to trimming and J lost 2 bases; unmatched junction nucleotides: 11. There are 17 residues in the CDR3. Profiled with immunoSEQ multiplex PCR; TCRdb holds only in-frame clones, not every one. The data show 250,000 to 350,000 clones, about 80% seen once. The rearrangement joins TRBV19 to TRBJ2-4; 8 nucleotides match TRBD2. The sequenced sample was peripheral blood. This sequence was found in a person between 65 and 79 years old with COVID-19, enrolled during active disease. CDR3 protein: CASSPSAGGFSKNIQYF. The CDR3 region has the DNA TGTGCCAGTAGTCCCTCGGCGGGGGGATTCTCCAAAAACATTCAGTACTTC.